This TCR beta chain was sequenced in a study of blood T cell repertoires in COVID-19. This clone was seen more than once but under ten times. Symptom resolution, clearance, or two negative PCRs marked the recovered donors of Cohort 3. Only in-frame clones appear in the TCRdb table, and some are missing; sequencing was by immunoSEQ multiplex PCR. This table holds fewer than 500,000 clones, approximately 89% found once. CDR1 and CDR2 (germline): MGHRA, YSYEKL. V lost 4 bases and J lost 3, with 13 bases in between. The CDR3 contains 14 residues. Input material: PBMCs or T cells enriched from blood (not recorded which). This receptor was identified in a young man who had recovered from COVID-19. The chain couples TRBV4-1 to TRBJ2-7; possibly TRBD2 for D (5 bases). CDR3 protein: CASSPGVGIYEQYF. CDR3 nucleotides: TGCGCCAGCAGCCCCGGGGTCGGGATCTACGAGCAGTACTTC.